This is a list of T cell receptor beta chains from one sample in a study of T cell responses to AZD1222 COVID-19 vaccine. The protocol was immunoSEQ multiplex PCR, while the TCRdb copy is restricted to in-frame clones and leaves out a portion. Counted here are 250,000 to 300,000 clones, around 92% occurring once; the ten biggest clones make up 0.55%. This material consisted of peripheral blood, taken 28 days after the second AZD1222 dose. The receptor source for this set is an adult who received the AZD1222 COVID-19 vaccine. CDR3s include the opening cysteine and the closing phenylalanine or tryptophan. A D gene is named only where the DNA matches it firmly. Size is stated for part of the rows, as once, few or many counts, or as a class when the clone is expanded.

d_call,v_call,clone_size,j_call,cdr3_nt,cdr3_aa
TRBD2,TRBV7-6,-,TRBJ2-7,TGTGCCAGCAGCTTGGCGGGAGACGTCTACGAGCAGTACTTC,CASSLAGDVYEQYF
TRBD1,TRBV29-1,-,TRBJ2-3,TGCAGCGTTGACACACAGGGGAGCACAGATACGCAGTATTTT,CSVDTQGSTDTQYF
-,TRBV14,once,TRBJ1-1,TGTGCCAGCAGCCCGGCAACTCTACGCACTGAAGCTTTCTTT,CASSPATLRTEAFF
TRBD1,TRBV5-4,-,TRBJ1-6,TGTGCCAGCAGCTTGGCTATCGGACAGGGTAGGAATTCACCCCTCCACTTT,CASSLAIGQGRNSPLHF
-,TRBV12-3/TRBV12-4,-,TRBJ2-3,TGTGCCACACTCCTGGCGACTGGTGCGCAGTATTTT,CATLLATGAQYF
-,TRBV28,-,TRBJ2-7,TGTGCCAGCAACTCCGGGGAATACGAGCAGTACTTC,CASNSGEYEQYF
-,TRBV27,-,TRBJ2-7,TGTGCCAGCAGTTTACGGGAAAACTACGAGCAGTACTTC,CASSLRENYEQYF
-,TRBV3-1/TRBV3-2,-,TRBJ2-2,TGTGCCAGCAGCCAAGAGTTAATATCGGCCGGGGAGCTGTTTTTT,CASSQELISAGELFF
TRBD1,TRBV9,-,TRBJ2-7,TGTGCCAGCAGCGTGAATCAGGGGGCGAGAACCTACGAGCAGTACTTC,CASSVNQGARTYEQYF
TRBD1,TRBV18,-,TRBJ2-2,TGTGCCAGTTCCGGGACAGGGGACACCGGGGAGCTGTTTTTT,CASSGTGDTGELFF
-,TRBV3-1/TRBV3-2,-,TRBJ1-2,TGTGCCAGCAGCCAAGATGTGGCTGCATCGGATGGCTACACCTTC,CASSQDVAASDGYTF
-,TRBV28,-,TRBJ1-2,TGTGCCAGCAGTTTCGCGGGGCGACCTAACTATGGCTACACCTTC,CASSFAGRPNYGYTF
TRBD1,TRBV7-2,-,TRBJ2-7,TGTGCCAGCAGCTTTGGGACAGACGCCCTCGAGCAGTACTTC,CASSFGTDALEQYF
-,TRBV2,-,TRBJ2-1,TGTGCCAGCAGGGACAGCTACAATGAGCAGTTCTTC,CASRDSYNEQFF